This T cell receptor beta chain was captured in a study of response to subunit inactivated influenza vaccine. Study-wide results and caveats: It was suggested by the authors that few new T cells are recruited by each seasonal influenza vaccination.

Regarding this clonotype: The antigen remains unidentified.

TCRdb processed the RT-PCR reads anew with MiXCR; each CDR3 protein has one entry. The sample has 600,000 to 850,000 distinct CDR3 sequences, around 15% seen once. The CDR3 runs to 16 residues. V lost 2 bases to trimming and J lost 4 bases; unmatched junction nucleotides: 5. CDR1 is LGHNA, CDR2 YNFKEQ, per germline. The receptor comes from a man over 45 who received an inactivated influenza vaccine. The sequences come from PBMCs from blood, collected approximately 15 days before vaccination. The V call is TRBV4-2, the J call TRBJ2-1; 10 bases match TRBD2. The CDR3 coding sequence is TGTGCCAGCAGCCAAACTAGCGGGACAGGATACAATGAGCAGTTCTTC. Its translation is CASSQTSGTGYNEQFF.